The entry below describes one T cell receptor (beta chain). Antigen unknown. Both 60 Vbeta primers and 13 Jbeta primers went into the PCR. Authors' data handling: A follow-up analysis tallied about 80 million unique TCR beta chains, approximately 11 million shared. Assay used: immunoSEQ multiplex PCR; TCRdb lists only in-frame clones, some missing. V and J calls and clone size are copied from that table; D and trimming were computed from the DNA. Found here are about 130,000 clones, about two thirds of them singletons; the top ten hold approximately 2.9%. Each of the donors was a healthy bone marrow donor. This entry comes from a study of cytomegalovirus exposure and HLA in healthy donors. The wider study: Falling in the Caucasian-associated ancestry cluster were about 82% of under 450 genotyped donors.

The study, taken as a whole, reports: Among CMV-associated TCR beta chains, most appeared HLA-restricted in a later analysis.

The sequence derives from a human donor in good health. The sample was PBMCs.

CDR3 sequence reads: CACVTYGYTF. The CDR3, as DNA: TGTGCCTGCGTAACATATGGCTACACCTTC. J is TRBJ1-2 and V is TRBV30; D is uncertain. Germline V gene lookup returns CDR1 GTSNPN and CDR2 SVGIG (reference sequence). This CDR3 contains 10 residues. Trimming took 6 bases from V and 5 from J, leaving 7 bases between them.